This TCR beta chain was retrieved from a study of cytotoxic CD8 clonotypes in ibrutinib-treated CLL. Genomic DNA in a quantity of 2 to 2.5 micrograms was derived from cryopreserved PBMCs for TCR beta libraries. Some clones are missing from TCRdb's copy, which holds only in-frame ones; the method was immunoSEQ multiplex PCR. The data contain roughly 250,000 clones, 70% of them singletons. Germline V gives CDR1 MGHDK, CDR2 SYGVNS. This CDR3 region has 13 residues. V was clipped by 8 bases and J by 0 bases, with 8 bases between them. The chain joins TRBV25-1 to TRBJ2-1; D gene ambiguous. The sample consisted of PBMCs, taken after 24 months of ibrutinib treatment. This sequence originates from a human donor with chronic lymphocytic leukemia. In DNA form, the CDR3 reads TGTGCCAGCGAGGTTAGCTCCTACAATGAGCAGTTCTTC. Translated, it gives CASEVSSYNEQFF.